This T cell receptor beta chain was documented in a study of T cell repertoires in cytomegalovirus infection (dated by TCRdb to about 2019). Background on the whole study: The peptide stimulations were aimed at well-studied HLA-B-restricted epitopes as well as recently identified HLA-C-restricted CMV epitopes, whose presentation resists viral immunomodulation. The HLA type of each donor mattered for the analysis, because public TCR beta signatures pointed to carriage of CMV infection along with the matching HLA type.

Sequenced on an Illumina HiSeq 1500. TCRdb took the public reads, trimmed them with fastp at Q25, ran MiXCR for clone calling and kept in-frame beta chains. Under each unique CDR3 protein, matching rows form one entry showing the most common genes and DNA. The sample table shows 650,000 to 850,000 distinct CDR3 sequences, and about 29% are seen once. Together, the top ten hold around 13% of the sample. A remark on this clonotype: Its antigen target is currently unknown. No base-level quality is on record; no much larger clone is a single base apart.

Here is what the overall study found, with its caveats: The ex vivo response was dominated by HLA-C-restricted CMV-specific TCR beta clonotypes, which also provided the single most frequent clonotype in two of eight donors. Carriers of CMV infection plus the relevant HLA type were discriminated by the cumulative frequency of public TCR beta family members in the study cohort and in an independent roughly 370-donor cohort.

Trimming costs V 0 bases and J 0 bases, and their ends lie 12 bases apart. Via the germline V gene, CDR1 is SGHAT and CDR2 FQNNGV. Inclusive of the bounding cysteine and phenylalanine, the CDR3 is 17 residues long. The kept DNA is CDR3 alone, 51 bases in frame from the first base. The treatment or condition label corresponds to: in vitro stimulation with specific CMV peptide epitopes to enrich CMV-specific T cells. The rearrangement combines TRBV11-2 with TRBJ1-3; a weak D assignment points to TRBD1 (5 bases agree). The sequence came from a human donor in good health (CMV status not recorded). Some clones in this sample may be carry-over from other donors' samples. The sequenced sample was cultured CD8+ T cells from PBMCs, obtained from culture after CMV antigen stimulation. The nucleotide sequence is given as TGTGCCAGCAGCTTAGATAGGACATGGGCCTCTGGAAACACCATATATTTT. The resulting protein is CASSLDRTWASGNTIYF.